This T cell receptor beta chain comes out of a study of human T cells and chemical hapten exposure. There are many counts of this clonotype. The germline CDR1 and CDR2 sequences are LGHNT and FRNRAP. The V gene end was trimmed by 8 bases and the J gene end by 8 bases; junction bases not matched to a gene: 14. This CDR3 has 15 amino acids. Time point here: patch test 1, 2 weeks after DPC sensitization. Treatment here: therapeutic diphenylcyclopropenone sensitization with weekly scalp DPC. In TCRdb, the RACE reads were re-called with MiXCR into one record per CDR3 protein. The table includes 370,000 or so distinct CDR3 sequences, nearly 5% detected once.

The J gene is TRBJ1-5, the V gene TRBV12-5, with 8 bases identical to TRBD1. The sequences come from whole blood, collected in connection with sensitization to the hapten diphenylcyclopropenone (DPC). The receptor was isolated from a woman aged 45-60 years with alopecia areata. Some clones in this sample may be carry-over from other donors' samples. CDR3 DNA sequence: TGTGCTAGTTCCCTTCCGGACAGGGAAAGGGAGCCCCAGCATTTT. As protein: CASSLPDREREPQHF. Together with reference TRBV12-5 and TRBJ1-5, the CDR3 gives the full variable domain: DARVTQTPRHKVTEMGQEVTMRCQPILGHNTVFWYRQTMMQGLELLAYFRNRAPLDDSGMPKDRFSAEMPDATLATLKIQPSEPRDSAVYFCASSLPDREREPQHFGDGTRLSIL.